This T cell receptor beta chain was captured by sequencing in a study of CD8 T cells in ankylosing spondylitis. The length of the CDR3 is 15 residues. Germline lookup yields CDR1 LGHNA and CDR2 YSLEER. Trimming removed 4 bases from V and 7 bases from J, with 17 bases in between. About this clonotype itself: What it recognizes is unknown.

Whole-study findings and limits: Earlier reports found some motif variants in synovial fluid and blood in reactive arthritis. Blood from ankylosing spondylitis patients appeared to carry a characteristic eight-variant TCR beta motif. Reports say disease-linked clones showed up significantly more in matched ankylosing spondylitis synovial fluid.

TCRdb itself ran the 5' RACE reads through MiXCR, one entry per CDR3 protein. The sample lists 150,000 to 200,000 distinct CDR3 sequences, 15% to 20% occurring once. The source material was blood, either unsorted or a sorted T cell fraction (not recorded which). The V gene is TRBV4-3, the J gene TRBJ2-1, with D perhaps TRBD2 (6 bases). This TCR was recovered from a male donor aged 5 to 29 with ankylosing spondylitis or in good health (not recorded which). Written as DNA, the CDR3 is TGCGCCAGCAGCCTCCTATCTAGCGAGAGTAATGAGCAGTTCTTC. Translating it yields CASSLLSSESNEQFF.